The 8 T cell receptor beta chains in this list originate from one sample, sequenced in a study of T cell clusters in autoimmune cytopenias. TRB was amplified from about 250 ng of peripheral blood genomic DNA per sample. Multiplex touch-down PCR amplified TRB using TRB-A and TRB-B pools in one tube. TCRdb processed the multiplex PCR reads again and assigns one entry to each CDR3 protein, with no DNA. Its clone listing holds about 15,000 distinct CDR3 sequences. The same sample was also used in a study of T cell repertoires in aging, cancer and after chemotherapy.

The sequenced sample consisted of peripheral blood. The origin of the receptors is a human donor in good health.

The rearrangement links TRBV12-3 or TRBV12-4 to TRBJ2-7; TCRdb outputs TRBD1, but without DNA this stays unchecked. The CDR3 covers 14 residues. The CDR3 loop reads CASSFSGGGYEQYF.

The CDR3 protein is CASSSNPGLGQNTQYF. This chain connects TRBV6-1 to TRBJ2-3; TCRdb gives TRBD2 as the D gene, but with no DNA this cannot be confirmed. Germline V gene data show CDR1 as MNHNS and CDR2 as SASEGT. This CDR3 is 16 amino acids long.

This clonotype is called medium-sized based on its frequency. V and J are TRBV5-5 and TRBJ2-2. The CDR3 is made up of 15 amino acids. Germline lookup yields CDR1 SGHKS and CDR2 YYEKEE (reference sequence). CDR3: CASSRGLAANGELFF.

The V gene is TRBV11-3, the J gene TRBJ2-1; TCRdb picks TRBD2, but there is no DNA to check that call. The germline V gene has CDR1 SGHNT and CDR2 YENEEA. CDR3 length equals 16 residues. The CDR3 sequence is CASSLRGSGAWDEQFF.

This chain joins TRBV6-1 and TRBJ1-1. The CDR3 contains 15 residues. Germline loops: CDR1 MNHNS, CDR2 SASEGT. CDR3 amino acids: CASSLRPPMNTEAFF.

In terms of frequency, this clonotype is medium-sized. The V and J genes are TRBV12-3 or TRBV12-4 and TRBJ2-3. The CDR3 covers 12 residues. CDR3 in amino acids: CASSSGWNTQYF.

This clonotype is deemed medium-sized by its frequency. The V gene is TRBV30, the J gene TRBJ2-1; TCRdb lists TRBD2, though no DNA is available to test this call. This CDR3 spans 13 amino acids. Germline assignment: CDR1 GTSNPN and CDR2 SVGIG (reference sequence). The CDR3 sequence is CAWRTSGTNEQFF.

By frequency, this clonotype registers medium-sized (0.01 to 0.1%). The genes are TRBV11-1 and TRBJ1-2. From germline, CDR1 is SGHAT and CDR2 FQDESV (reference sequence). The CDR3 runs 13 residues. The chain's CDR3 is CASSLDSFYGYTF.